This TCR beta chain came from a study of shared T cell receptors in the human thymus. The table came from immunoSEQ multiplex PCR; TCRdb's copy has only in-frame clones and leaves some out. The sample shows about 660,000 clones, more than 75% of them seen only once. This CDR3 region has 16 residues. V shed 1 base, J shed 2 bases, and the junction held 5 bases outside the gene matches. Germline values: CDR1 MGHRA, CDR2 YSYEKL. The sample was also linked to a second study, of human thymus T cells. That paper states: Infants, healthy and Finnish, who were having corrective surgery for congenital heart defects served as donors. Surgeons resected thymus tissue during corrective heart surgery. Repertoires sampled from thymus and blood appeared biased in V and J gene usage. Related studies noted strongly shared thymic repertoires across unrelated people.

The chain uses TRBV4-1 and TRBJ2-7; the match to TRBD2 covers 10 bases. Sequencing was done on a sample of thymocytes. This sequence was found in a boy in the first two years of life with a congenital heart defect. For the CDR3, the DNA is TGCGCCAGCAGCCAAGGGACTAGCGGTAAAGCCTACGAGCAGTACTTC. It specifies CASSQGTSGKAYEQYF.